This T cell receptor beta chain was identified during a study of immune heterogeneity within non-small cell lung tumors. Study results and caveats: Within each patient, tumor sites shared identical dominant CDR3 beta clonotypes and also held site-unique high-frequency clones. High-frequency T-cell receptor beta clonotypes differed largely between individual patients.

CDR1 is WSHSY and CDR2 is SAAADI in the germline V gene. This CDR3 is built from 15 residues. V lost 3 bases, J lost 9 bases, and 15 bases lay in between. As regards this clonotype: Antigen specificity is unknown. A much larger clone differs from this one at a single base, so this may be a read error.

The template for each sample was 500 to 700 ng of genomic DNA, which had been extracted from bulk tumor tissue. Multiple widely separated biopsies were taken from each primary tumor at surgery. Enrolled patients presented with newly diagnosed, previously untreated non-small cell lung cancer and underwent curative surgery. There were 15 donors in total. They were all newly diagnosed non-small cell lung cancer patients undergoing surgery with curative intent. The TCR beta CDR3 region underwent multiplex PCR amplification with 32 V and 13 J primers. MiXCR, applied by TCRdb to the multiplex PCR reads, yields one record per CDR3 protein. The sample has about 15,000 distinct CDR3 sequences, 28% seen once; the top ten hold around 4.9%.

The TCR sequence derives from a man aged 40-50 years with non-small cell lung cancer. The genes are TRBV10-2 and TRBJ1-6; D call uncertain. The sample was lung tumor tissue. Here the CDR3 reads CASSDRPTKGSPLHF. CDR3 bases: TGCGCCAGCAGTGATAGGCCAACTAAGGGTTCACCCCTCCACTTT.